This T cell receptor (beta chain) was documented in a study of cytomegalovirus exposure and HLA in healthy donors. Whole-study results and caveats: The authors assumed roughly uniform sequencing depth across donors for presence/absence analyses.

PCR primers comprised 60 Vbeta and 13 Jbeta primers. Profiled with immunoSEQ multiplex PCR; TCRdb holds only in-frame clones, not every one. Of 170,000 or so clones listed, roughly 87% are singletons. In regard to this clone: Antigen specificity is unknown.

This TCR came from a woman aged 45-65 years in good health and CMV-seronegative. The material sequenced was PBMCs.

Here the CDR3 reads CASSEGQGSGYYGYTF. CDR3 bases: TGCGCCAGCAGCGAGGGACAGGGGTCGGGTTACTATGGCTACACCTTC. The chain is built from TRBV5-1 and TRBJ1-2, with TRBD1 matching 10 bases. The trim removed 4 bases at V and 3 bases at J, leaving 9 bases unmatched. The CDR3 has 16 amino acids. Germline V gives CDR1 SGHRS, CDR2 YFSETQ. Full variable domain (outside the CDR3, taken from reference TRBV5-1 and TRBJ1-2): KAGVTQTPRYLIKTRGQQVTLSCSPISGHRSVSWYQQTPGQGLQFLFEYFSETQRNKGNFPGRFSGRQFSNSRSEMNVSTLELGDSALYLCASSEGQGSGYYGYTFGSGTRLTVV.